Each of the 4 T cell receptor beta chains below was sequenced from the same sample in a study of CD8 T cells in ankylosing spondylitis. TCRdb fed the 5' RACE reads into MiXCR, producing one record per CDR3 protein. The sample has more than 150,000 distinct CDR3 sequences, approximately 13% seen once. Material for sequencing was blood, either unsorted or a sorted T cell fraction (not recorded which). The receptors originated from a female donor with ankylosing spondylitis or in good health (not recorded which).

The sample holds many counts of this clonotype. The chain has TRBV7-9 and TRBJ1-5; the D is unclear. V dropped 1 base and J dropped 5 bases, with 18 bases sitting between them. Germline V lookup: CDR1 SEHNR, CDR2 FQNEAQ (reference sequence). The CDR3 has 17 amino acids. CDR3 in amino acids: CASSLGSGNPTYQPQHF. CDR3 bases: TGTGCCAGCAGCTTAGGCTCCGGGAACCCTACTTATCAGCCCCAGCATTTT.

Worth noting for this clonotype: The junction does not match germline at one end; this may be a read error. The chain recombines TRBV20-1 with TRBJ1-6; no reliable D call. Germline V gene data show CDR1 as DFQATT and CDR2 as SNEGSKA (reference sequence). The CDR3 is 11 amino acids. The CDR3 DNA follows: TGCAGTGCCAGAGCGCGCTGGGCCCTCCACTTT. Protein sequence: CSARARWALHF.

The CDR3 protein is CASNPGGSLGEKLFF. CDR3 sequence (DNA): TGTGCCAGCAACCCCGGAGGGAGCCTCGGGGAAAAACTGTTTTTT. The gene calls are TRBV11-3 and TRBJ1-4, with no clear D. V was cut by 7 bases and J by 8 bases, with 20 bases left in between. CDR1 is SGHNT, CDR2 YENEEA, per germline. This CDR3 is 15 amino acids long.

The V gene is TRBV19, the J gene TRBJ1-6; no reliable D call. Germline assignment: CDR1 LNHDA and CDR2 SQIVND (reference sequence). The V and J ends lost 4 bases and 6 bases respectively, with 13 bases between them. The CDR3 totals 15 residues. The CDR3: CASSTGAPSNSPLHF. The CDR3 DNA is TGTGCCAGTAGTACCGGAGCGCCGTCTAATTCACCCCTCCACTTT.